This T cell receptor (beta chain) was found in a study of OX40 agonist ivuxolimab in advanced cancers. A note on the overall study: Ivuxolimab, which targeted the costimulatory receptor OX40 (CD134), was an agonistic, fully human IgG2 monoclonal antibody. Intravenous ivuxolimab was administered to patients every 2 weeks at six dose levels: 0.01, 0.1, 0.3, 1.5, 3 and 10 mg/kg. Of the approximately 50 dose-escalation patients, hepatocellular carcinoma was present in roughly 19, melanoma in approximately 15, renal cell carcinoma in 9 and head and neck cancer in 9. In the dose-escalation cohort, around four fifths of patients were male, and the mean age was around 60 years, with a range of about 20 to 79. Prior anti-PD-1, anti-PD-L1 or anti-CTLA-4 therapy was permitted, and checkpoint inhibitors had been received by roughly two fifths of dose-escalation patients. Partial responses occurred in three dose-escalation patients, of whom one had hepatocellular carcinoma and two had cutaneous melanoma. Peripheral TCRbeta sequencing was intended to test whether TCR sequence diversity was altered and clonal T-cell expansion was caused by ivuxolimab. The monotherapy dose-escalation portion (N ≈ 52 patients) of the phase I ivuxolimab trial is reported in the paper.

CDR1 is given as SGHAT and CDR2 as FQDESV, both from the germline V gene (reference sequence). The junction shows trimming of 5 bases on V and 3 bases on J, plus 11 bases between the germline ends. The CDR3 runs 14 amino acids, cysteine and phenylalanine included. Of the read, only the CDR3 DNA is kept; its 42 bases are in frame from base 1. Concerning this clone: No cognate antigen has been identified for it. No qualities accompany the bases; no much larger clone lies one base away.

Patients with autoimmune disease history or receiving systemic immunosuppression were excluded from the trial. Peripheral blood for TCR sequencing was drawn from every dose cohort at baseline, at cycle 4 day 1 and at cycle 7 day 1. Samples were obtained from an open-label, multicenter, first-in-human phase I dose-escalation trial of ivuxolimab. Adults with locally advanced or metastatic head and neck squamous cell, hepatocellular, melanoma or renal cell carcinoma were enrolled in the trial. Before TCR sequencing, CD4+ T cells and CD8+ T cells from peripheral blood were sorted into separate populations. Genomic DNA was extracted from sorted cells for sequencing of the TCRbeta CDR3 region. The immunoSEQ Assay was used for sequencing of TCRbeta CDR3 regions. TCRdb stores this immuneACCESS table with in-frame sequences only. Part of the clones is absent; in the studies checked, under half of the shortfall reflects unresolved V genes, and no reason is known for the rest. The sample table shows more than 45,000 clones, and approximately 80% are seen once. The leading ten clones occupy about 3.7% of the sample.

Summary of the overall study and its limitations: After ivuxolimab, more expanded clones were found on average in CD8+ T cells than in CD4+ T cells. At doses of 0.1 to 3.0 mg/kg, clonal expansion of both CD4+ and CD8+ blood T cells was observed from baseline to week 6. Antigen specificity was not determined for the clonally expanded peripheral T cells. Partial responders in the 0.1-3.0 mg/kg groups had among the lowest normalized peripheral clonal expansion, especially among CD8+ T cells. Low levels of normalized T-cell clonal expansion were also shown by some nonresponding patients.

Sequencing used CD4+ or CD8+ T cells sorted from blood, obtained in a trial of the OX40 agonist ivuxolimab. The TCR originated in an adult with an advanced solid tumor such as melanoma, head and neck, liver or kidney cancer. The chain was built from TRBV11-1 and TRBJ1-3; the D gene is perhaps TRBD1, from 5 matching bases. In nucleotides, the sequence is TGTGCCAGCAGCCGGGGGAAAGTTGGAAACACCATATATTTT. The encoded protein is CASSRGKVGNTIYF.